This entry lists 23 T cell receptor beta chains sequenced from one sample in a study of OX40 agonist ivuxolimab in advanced cancers. Here immunoSEQ multiplex PCR was the method, and the copy in TCRdb shows in-frame clones only, minus some. Of 80,000 to 100,000 clones listed, approximately 87% are singletons. The sample here was CD4+ or CD8+ T cells sorted from blood, taken in a trial of the OX40 agonist ivuxolimab. Receptor source: an adult with an advanced solid tumor such as melanoma, head and neck, liver or kidney cancer.

The chain has TRBV5-6 and TRBJ2-5; D call uncertain. The germline V gene encodes CDR1 SGHDT and CDR2 YYEEEE. With 0 bases removed from V and 5 bases from J, the gap between germline ends came to 2 bases. The CDR3 spans 11 residues. The CDR3 reads CASSLAETQYF. CDR3 bases: TGTGCCAGCAGCTTGGCGGAGACCCAGTACTTC.

The chain joins TRBV7-2 to TRBJ1-1; no clear D gene. Germline values: CDR1 SGHTA, CDR2 FQGNSA. This CDR3 is 14 amino acids long. The V and J ends lost 2 bases and 0 bases respectively, with 7 bases between them. CDR3 nucleotide sequence: TGTGCCAGCAGCTTACGGGCCATGAACACTGAAGCTTTCTTT. The encoded protein is CASSLRAMNTEAFF.

The V call is TRBV11-3, the J call TRBJ2-7; D is unresolved. Germline CDR1 SGHNT, CDR2 YENEEA. This CDR3 spans 14 amino acids. V lost 3 bases, J lost 3 bases, and 12 bases lay in between. Written as DNA, the CDR3 is TGTGCCAGCAGCTTCGCCTTTGCAAGCTACGAGCAGTACTTC. This translates into CASSFAFASYEQYF.

The CDR3 region is CASSPAGGNTEAFF. The CDR3 DNA reads as TGTGCCAGCTCACCCGCTGGCGGCAACACTGAAGCTTTCTTT. This chain joins TRBV18 and TRBJ1-1; D not certain. CDR3 length: 14 amino acids. The germline V gene encodes CDR1 KGHSH and CDR2 LQKENI. Trimming took 3 bases from V and 2 from J, leaving 10 bases between them.

This rearrangement joins TRBV11-2 to TRBJ2-3; D could derive from TRBD1 or TRBD2 (5 bases each). This CDR3 contains 13 residues. Germline CDR1 is SGHAT and CDR2 is FQNNGV. V lost 1 base to trimming and J lost 6 bases, with 8 bases between them. CDR3 nucleotides: TGTGCCAGCAGCTTAGCGGGACCGGATACGCAGTATTTT. This encodes CASSLAGPDTQYF. Complete variable domain (other parts from reference TRBV11-2 and TRBJ2-3): EAGVAQSPRYKIIEKRQSVAFWCNPISGHATLYWYQQILGQGPKLLIQFQNNGVVDDSQLPKDRFSAERLKGVDSTLKIQPAKLEDSAVYLCASSLAGPDTQYFGPGTRLTVL.

The V and J genes are TRBV30 and TRBJ2-3; tentatively, D is TRBD2 (6 bases). The CDR3 runs 13 residues. V shed 1 base and J shed 5 bases, with 10 bases lying between them. Germline V lookup: CDR1 GTSNPN, CDR2 SVGIG (reference sequence). CDR3: CAWSAGVGDTQYF. The CDR3 nucleotides read TGTGCCTGGAGTGCGGGAGTGGGAGATACGCAGTATTTT.

The J gene is TRBJ1-1, the V gene TRBV4-1; D remains unclear. Germline CDR1 and CDR2: MGHRA and YSYEKL. The CDR3 is 11 residues long. The V and J ends lost 1 base and 5 bases respectively, with 2 bases between them. CDR3 nucleotides: TGCGCCAGCAGCCAAGGGACTGAAGCTTTCTTT. Translating it yields CASSQGTEAFF.

The J gene is TRBJ1-1, the V gene TRBV7-9; 10 bases match TRBD1. V was clipped by 5 bases and J by 4 bases; unmatched bases: 4. Germline V gives CDR1 SEHNR, CDR2 FQNEAQ (reference sequence). This CDR3 spans 14 amino acids. CDR3 sequence (DNA): TGTGCCAGCAGCGATTGGACAGGGGGCACTGAAGCTTTCTTT. Residues: CASSDWTGGTEAFF. Variable domain in full (rest from reference TRBV7-9 and TRBJ1-1): DTGVSQNPRHKITKRGQNVTFRCDPISEHNRLYWYRQTLGQGPEFLTYFQNEAQLEKSRLLSDRFSAERPKGSFSTLEIQRTEQGDSAMYLCASSDWTGGTEAFFGQGTRLTVV.

The rearrangement joins TRBV7-9 to TRBJ2-1; D is uncertain. The CDR3 has 12 residues. CDR1 is SEHNR and CDR2 is FQNEAQ in the germline V gene (reference sequence). The V end was cut by 3 bases, the J end by 8 bases, with 8 bases between. The CDR3 protein is CASSFLGYEQFF. CDR3 sequence (DNA): TGTGCCAGCAGCTTCCTTGGCTATGAGCAGTTCTTC. The whole variable domain, remainder taken from reference TRBV7-9 and TRBJ2-1, is DTGVSQNPRHKITKRGQNVTFRCDPISEHNRLYWYRQTLGQGPEFLTYFQNEAQLEKSRLLSDRFSAERPKGSFSTLEIQRTEQGDSAMYLCASSFLGYEQFFGPGTRLTVL.

The chain is built from TRBV6-5 and TRBJ2-3; either TRBD1 or TRBD2 may supply D (5 bases each). The CDR3 loop spans 15 amino acids. Per germline, CDR1 MNHEY and CDR2 SVGAGI. The V end lost 7 bases, the J end lost 0 bases, and 14 bases lay between the germline ends. CDR3 region: CASTARGSSTDTQYF. DNA for the CDR3: TGTGCCAGCACTGCGAGGGGATCTAGCACAGATACGCAGTATTTT.

The chain links TRBV5-6 to TRBJ2-1; 7 nucleotides line up with TRBD2. CDR3 length equals 14 residues. Losses at the gene ends were 7 bases for V and 4 bases for J; bases not matched to a gene: 8. Germline loops: CDR1 SGHDT, CDR2 YYEEEE. CDR3 sequence: CASSKAGIYNEQFF. The CDR3 bases are TGTGCCAGCTCCAAAGCGGGGATATACAATGAGCAGTTCTTC.

The chain couples TRBV11-2 to TRBJ1-1; D might be TRBD1 (5 bases). CDR1 is SGHAT, CDR2 FQNNGV, per germline. This CDR3 spans 15 amino acids. V was pared by 3 bases and J by 3 bases, with 14 bases between. The CDR3 protein is CASSFRPRQYTEAFF. CDR3 nucleotides: TGTGCCAGCAGCTTCCGGCCCCGACAGTACACTGAAGCTTTCTTT.

The V gene is TRBV7-2, the J gene TRBJ1-1; no clear D. Trimming took off 4 bases at V and 11 bases at J, with 17 bases between the two ends. In germline, CDR1 is SGHTA, CDR2 FQGNSA. The CDR3 extends over 13 amino acids. In DNA, the CDR3 is TGTGCCAGCAGCTCCGTTTCACGGGCGGAGGCTTTCTTT. Translating gives CASSSVSRAEAFF.

The chain employs TRBV7-9 and TRBJ2-7; maybe TRBD2 (7 bases). The CDR3 loop spans 16 amino acids. With 5 bases removed from V and 0 bases from J, the gap between germline ends came to 17 bases. Germline V CDR1 and CDR2: SEHNR, FQNEAQ (reference sequence). The CDR3 bases are TGTGCCAGCAGCCCAAGCCGGGGGGCCCTCTCCTACGAGCAGTACTTC. Protein product: CASSPSRGALSYEQYF. Using reference TRBV7-9 and TRBJ2-7 for the parts outside the CDR3, the full variable domain is DTGVSQNPRHKITKRGQNVTFRCDPISEHNRLYWYRQTLGQGPEFLTYFQNEAQLEKSRLLSDRFSAERPKGSFSTLEIQRTEQGDSAMYLCASSPSRGALSYEQYFGPGTRLTVT.

The chain joins TRBV5-1 to TRBJ2-7; a possible D gene is TRBD1 (6 bases). V was shortened by 1 base and J by 0 bases, with 8 bases between the two germline ends. CDR3 length equals 14 residues. Germline V gene sequence: CDR1 SGHRS, CDR2 YFSETQ. The CDR3 sequence is CASSLMTGSYEQYF. The CDR3 nucleotides read TGCGCCAGCAGCTTGATGACAGGCTCCTACGAGCAGTACTTC.

The rearrangement uses TRBV2 and TRBJ1-5; 8 nucleotides align to TRBD1. Germline trimming cut 8 bases from V and 4 bases from J; bases unmatched to any gene: 4. CDR1 SNHLY and CDR2 FYNNEI come from the germline V gene. The CDR3 covers 13 residues. The CDR3 coding sequence is TGTGCCAGCCTTGGACAGGGTAATCAGCCCCAGCATTTT. Its translation is CASLGQGNQPQHF. The full variable domain, its missing parts supplied by reference TRBV2 and TRBJ1-5, is EPEVTQTPSHQVTQMGQEVILRCVPISNHLYFYWYRQILGQKVEFLVSFYNNEISEKSEIFDDQFSVERPDGSNFTLKIRSTKLEDSAMYFCASLGQGNQPQHFGDGTRLSIL.

This clone was seen once. This sequence joins TRBV5-6 and TRBJ2-5, with TRBD2 matching over 8 bases. The J call may be incorrect, as the DNA end agrees better with TRBJ2-7. Germline loops: CDR1 SGHDT, CDR2 YYEEEE. This CDR3 has 16 amino acids. The CDR3 reads CASTDGGALGSYEQYF. The CDR3 nucleotides are TGTGCCAGCACCGACGGGGGGGCGCTTGGTTCCTACGAGCAGTACTTC.

This clone was counted only a few times. The chain uses TRBV2 and TRBJ1-5; D uncertain. The V end was cut by 6 bases, the J end by 3 bases, with 9 bases between. CDR1 and CDR2 from the germline V gene are SNHLY and FYNNEI. CDR3 size: 13 residues. CDR3 protein: CASRDGFNQPQHF. CDR3 DNA: TGTGCCAGCAGGGACGGATTCAATCAGCCCCAGCATTTT.

J is TRBJ1-1 and V is TRBV4-1; D is undetermined. V gave up 6 bases and J gave up 7 bases, with 9 bases separating them. This CDR3 comprises 11 residues. Germline CDR1 and CDR2: MGHRA and YSYEKL. The CDR3 DNA sequence: TGCGCCAGCAGTCGGGATAATGAAGCTTTCTTT. It codes for CASSRDNEAFF.

The chain employs TRBV7-9 and TRBJ1-1; D is ambiguous. Trimming took off 7 bases at V and 5 bases at J, with 11 bases between the two ends. Germline values: CDR1 SEHNR, CDR2 FQNEAQ (reference sequence). The CDR3 is 12 amino acids. The DNA of the CDR3 is TGTGCCAGCACCCAACTGGTTACTGAAGCTTTCTTT. Translating it yields CASTQLVTEAFF.

This chain links TRBV19 with TRBJ1-5; D ambiguous. In germline, CDR1 is LNHDA, CDR2 SQIVND (reference sequence). The length of the CDR3 is 15 residues. V lost 5 bases, J lost 7 bases, and 18 bases lay in between. The CDR3 is CASSHLGPLDQPQHF. CDR3 DNA: TGTGCCAGTAGTCACTTGGGCCCCCTAGACCAGCCCCAGCATTTT.

The genes are TRBV18 and TRBJ1-5, with a weak D call TRBD1 (5 bases). The CDR3 sequence is 13 residues long. Germline CDR1 KGHSH, CDR2 LQKENI. V was cut by 3 bases and J by 5 bases, with 8 bases left in between. The CDR3 loop reads CASSPGGHQPQHF. The CDR3 coding sequence is TGTGCCAGCTCACCCGGGGGTCATCAGCCCCAGCATTTT.

The rearrangement links TRBV30 to TRBJ2-7; D gene uncertain. This CDR3 is built from 12 residues. V lost 0 bases and J 0 bases, leaving 3 bases between the germline ends. From germline, CDR1 is GTSNPN and CDR2 SVGIG (reference sequence). The CDR3 spells CAWSVTSYEQYF. CDR3 nucleotide sequence: TGTGCCTGGAGTGTGACCTCCTACGAGCAGTACTTC. Based on the CDR3 plus reference TRBV30 and TRBJ2-7, the full variable domain is SQTIHQWPATLVQPVGSPLSLECTVEGTSNPNLYWYRQAAGRGLQLLFYSVGIGQISSEVPQNLSASRPQDRQFILSSKKLLLSDSGFYLCAWSVTSYEQYFGPGTRLTVT.